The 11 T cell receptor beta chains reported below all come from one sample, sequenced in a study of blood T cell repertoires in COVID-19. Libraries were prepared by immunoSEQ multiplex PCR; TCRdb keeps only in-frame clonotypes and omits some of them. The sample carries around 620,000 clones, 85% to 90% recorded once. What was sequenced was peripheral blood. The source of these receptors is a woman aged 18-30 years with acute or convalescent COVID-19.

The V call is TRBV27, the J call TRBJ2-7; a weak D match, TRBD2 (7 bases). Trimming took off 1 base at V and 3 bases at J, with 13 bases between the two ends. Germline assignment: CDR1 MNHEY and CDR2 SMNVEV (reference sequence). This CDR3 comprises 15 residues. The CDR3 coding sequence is TGTGCCAGCAGTTTATGGACGGGGGGCGGCTACGAGCAGTACTTC. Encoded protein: CASSLWTGGGYEQYF.

Here the CDR3 reads CSVVSATGYEAFF. CDR3 DNA: TGCAGCGTTGTGAGTGCGACAGGATATGAAGCTTTCTTT. J is TRBJ1-1 and V is TRBV29-1; possible D gene TRBD1, 6 bases. This CDR3 has 13 residues. CDR1 and CDR2 (germline): SQVTM, ANQGSEA. V dropped 4 bases and J dropped 7 bases, with 16 bases sitting between them. The variable domain in full, completed from reference TRBV29-1 and TRBJ1-1, reads SAVISQKPSRDICQRGTSLTIQCQVDSQVTMMFWYRQQPGQSLTLIATANQGSEATYESGFVIDKFPISRPNLTFSTLTVSNMSPEDSSIYLCSVVSATGYEAFFGQGTRLTVV.

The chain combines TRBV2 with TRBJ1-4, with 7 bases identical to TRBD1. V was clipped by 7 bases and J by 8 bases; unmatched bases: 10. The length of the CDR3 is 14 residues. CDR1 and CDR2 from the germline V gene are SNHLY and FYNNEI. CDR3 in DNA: TGTGCCAGCACCATACAGGGGCTCGACGAAAAACTGTTTTTT. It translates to CASTIQGLDEKLFF.

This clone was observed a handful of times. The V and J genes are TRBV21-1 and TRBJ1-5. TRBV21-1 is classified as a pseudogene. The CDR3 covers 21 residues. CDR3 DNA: TGTGCCAGCAGCAAAGTCTATCCCCGGGACTCTGACCATGGCCCCGATCAGCCCCAGCATTTT. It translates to CASSKVYPRDSDHGPDQPQHF.

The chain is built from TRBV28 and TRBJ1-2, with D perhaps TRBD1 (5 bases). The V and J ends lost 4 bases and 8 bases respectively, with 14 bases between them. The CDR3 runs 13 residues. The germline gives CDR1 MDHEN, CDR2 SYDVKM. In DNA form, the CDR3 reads TGTGCCAGCAGTTCCCTCCGGCGGGGCGGCTACACCTTC. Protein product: CASSSLRRGGYTF.

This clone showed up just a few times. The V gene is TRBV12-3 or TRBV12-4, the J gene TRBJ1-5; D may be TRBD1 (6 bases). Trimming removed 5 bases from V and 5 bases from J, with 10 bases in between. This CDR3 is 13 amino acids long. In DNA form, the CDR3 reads TGTGCCAGCAGTGGACAGATTTATCAGCCCCAGCATTTT. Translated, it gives CASSGQIYQPQHF.

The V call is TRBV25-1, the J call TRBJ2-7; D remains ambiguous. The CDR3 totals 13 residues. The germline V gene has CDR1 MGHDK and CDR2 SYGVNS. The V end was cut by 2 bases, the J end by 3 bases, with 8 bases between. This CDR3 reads CASSEAARYEQYF. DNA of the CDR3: TGTGCCAGCAGTGAAGCGGCCCGCTACGAGCAGTACTTC.

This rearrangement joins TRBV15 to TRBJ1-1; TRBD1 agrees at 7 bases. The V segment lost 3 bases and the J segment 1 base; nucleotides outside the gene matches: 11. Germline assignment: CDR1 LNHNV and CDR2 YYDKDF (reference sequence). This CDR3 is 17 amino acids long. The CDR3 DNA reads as TGTGCCACCAGCAGTCCCGCCTTGGGACAGCGGAACACTGAAGCTTTCTTT. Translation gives CATSSPALGQRNTEAFF.

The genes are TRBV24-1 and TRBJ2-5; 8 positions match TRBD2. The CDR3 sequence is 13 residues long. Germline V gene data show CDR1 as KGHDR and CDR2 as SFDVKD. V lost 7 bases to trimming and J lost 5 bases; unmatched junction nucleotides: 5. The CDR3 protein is CATSPGGLETQYF. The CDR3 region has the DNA TGTGCCACCAGCCCGGGGGGGCTGGAGACCCAGTACTTC.

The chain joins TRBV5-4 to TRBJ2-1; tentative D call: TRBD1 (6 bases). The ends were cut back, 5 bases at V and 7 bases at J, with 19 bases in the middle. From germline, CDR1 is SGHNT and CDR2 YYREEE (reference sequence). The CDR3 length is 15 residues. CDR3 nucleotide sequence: TGTGCCAGCAGGATAGGACAGAGACTCAATAATGAGCAGTTCTTC. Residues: CASRIGQRLNNEQFF.

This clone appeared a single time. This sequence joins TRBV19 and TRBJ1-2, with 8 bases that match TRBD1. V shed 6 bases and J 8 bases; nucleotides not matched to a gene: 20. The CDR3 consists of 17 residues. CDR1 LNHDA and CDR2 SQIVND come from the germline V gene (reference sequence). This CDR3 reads CASSTSLRQGLTGGYTF. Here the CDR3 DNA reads TGTGCCAGTAGCACTTCCTTAAGACAGGGGTTAACAGGCGGCTACACCTTC. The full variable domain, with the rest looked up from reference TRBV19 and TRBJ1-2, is DGGITQSPKYLFRKEGQNVTLSCEQNLNHDAMYWYRQDPGQGLRLIYYSQIVNDFQKGDIAEGYSVSREKKESFPLTVTSAQKNPTAFYLCASSTSLRQGLTGGYTFGSGTRLTVV.